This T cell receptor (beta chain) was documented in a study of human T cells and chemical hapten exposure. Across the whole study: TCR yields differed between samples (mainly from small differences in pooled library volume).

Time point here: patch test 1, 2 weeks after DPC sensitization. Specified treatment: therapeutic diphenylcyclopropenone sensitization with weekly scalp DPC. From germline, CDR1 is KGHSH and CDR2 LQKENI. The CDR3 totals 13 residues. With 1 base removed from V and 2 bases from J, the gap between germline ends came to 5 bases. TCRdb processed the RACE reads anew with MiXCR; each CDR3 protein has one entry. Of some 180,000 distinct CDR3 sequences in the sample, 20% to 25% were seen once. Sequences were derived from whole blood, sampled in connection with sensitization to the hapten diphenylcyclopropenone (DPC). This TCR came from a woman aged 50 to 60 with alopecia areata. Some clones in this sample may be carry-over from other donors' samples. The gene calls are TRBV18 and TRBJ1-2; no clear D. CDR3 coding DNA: TGTGCCAGCTCACCACTGGGAAACTATGGCTACACCTTC. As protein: CASSPLGNYGYTF. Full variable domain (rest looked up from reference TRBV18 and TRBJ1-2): NAGVMQNPRHLVRRRGQEARLRCSPMKGHSHVYWYRQLPEEGLKFMVYLQKENIIDESGMPKERFSAEFPKEGPSILRIQQVVRGDSAAYFCASSPLGNYGYTFGSGTRLTVV.